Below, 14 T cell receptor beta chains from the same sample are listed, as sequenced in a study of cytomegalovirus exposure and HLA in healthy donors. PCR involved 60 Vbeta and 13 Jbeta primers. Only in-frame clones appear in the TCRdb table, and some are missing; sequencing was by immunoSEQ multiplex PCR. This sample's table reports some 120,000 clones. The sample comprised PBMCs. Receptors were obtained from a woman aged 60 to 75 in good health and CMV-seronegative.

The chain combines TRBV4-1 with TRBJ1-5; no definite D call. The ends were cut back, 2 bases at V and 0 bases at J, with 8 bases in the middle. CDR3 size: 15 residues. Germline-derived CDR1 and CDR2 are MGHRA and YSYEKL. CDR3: CASSQNSHSNQPQHF. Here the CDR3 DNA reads TGCGCCAGCAGCCAAAACAGCCATAGCAATCAGCCCCAGCATTTT.

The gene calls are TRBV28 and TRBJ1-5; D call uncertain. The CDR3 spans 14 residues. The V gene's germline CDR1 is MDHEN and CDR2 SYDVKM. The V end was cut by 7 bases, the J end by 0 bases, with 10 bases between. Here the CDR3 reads CASNSRNSNQPQHF. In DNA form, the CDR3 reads TGTGCCAGCAACTCGCGGAATAGCAATCAGCCCCAGCATTTT.

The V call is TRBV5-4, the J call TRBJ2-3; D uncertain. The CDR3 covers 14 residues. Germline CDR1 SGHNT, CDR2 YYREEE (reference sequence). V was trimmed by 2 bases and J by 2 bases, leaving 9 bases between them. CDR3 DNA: TGTGCCAGCAGCTTCCGGGTATCCACAGATACGCAGTATTTT. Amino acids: CASSFRVSTDTQYF.

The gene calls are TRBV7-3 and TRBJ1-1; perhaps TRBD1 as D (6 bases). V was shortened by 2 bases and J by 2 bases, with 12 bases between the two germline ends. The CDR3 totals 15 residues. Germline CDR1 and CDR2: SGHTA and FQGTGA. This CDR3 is CASSLEWTANTEAFF. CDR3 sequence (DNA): TGTGCCAGCAGCTTAGAGTGGACAGCAAACACTGAAGCTTTCTTT.

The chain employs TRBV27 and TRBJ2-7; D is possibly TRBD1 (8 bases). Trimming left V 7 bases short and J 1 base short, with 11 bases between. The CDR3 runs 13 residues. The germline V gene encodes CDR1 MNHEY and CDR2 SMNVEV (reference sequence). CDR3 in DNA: TGTGCCAGCAAACAGGGGGGGTCCTACGAGCAGTACTTC. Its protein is CASKQGGSYEQYF.

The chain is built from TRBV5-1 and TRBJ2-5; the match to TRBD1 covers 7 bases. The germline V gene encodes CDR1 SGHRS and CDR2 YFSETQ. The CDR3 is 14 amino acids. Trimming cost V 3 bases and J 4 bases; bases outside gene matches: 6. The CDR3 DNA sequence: TGCGCCAGCAGCTCCGGGACAGTGGGAGAGACCCAGTACTTC. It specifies CASSSGTVGETQYF.

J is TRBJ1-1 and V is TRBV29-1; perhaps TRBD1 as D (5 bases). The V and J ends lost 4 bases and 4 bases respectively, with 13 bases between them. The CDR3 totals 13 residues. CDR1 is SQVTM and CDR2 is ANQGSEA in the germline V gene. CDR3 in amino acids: CSVGGVASTEAFF. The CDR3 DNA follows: TGCAGCGTTGGGGGGGTGGCGAGCACTGAAGCTTTCTTT.

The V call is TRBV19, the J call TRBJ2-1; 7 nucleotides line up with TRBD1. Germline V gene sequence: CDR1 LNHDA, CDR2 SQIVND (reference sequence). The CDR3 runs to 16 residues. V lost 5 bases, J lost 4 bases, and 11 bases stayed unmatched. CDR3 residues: CASSPHVGTDYNEQFF. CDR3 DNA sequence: TGTGCCAGTAGTCCCCATGTCGGGACAGATTACAATGAGCAGTTCTTC.

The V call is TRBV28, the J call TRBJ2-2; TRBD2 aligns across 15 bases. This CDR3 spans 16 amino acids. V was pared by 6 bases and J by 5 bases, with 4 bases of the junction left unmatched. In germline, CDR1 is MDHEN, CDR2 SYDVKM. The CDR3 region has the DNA TGTGCCAGCAGGATTGGGACTAGCGGGAGGACCGGGGAGCTGTTTTTT. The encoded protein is CASRIGTSGRTGELFF.

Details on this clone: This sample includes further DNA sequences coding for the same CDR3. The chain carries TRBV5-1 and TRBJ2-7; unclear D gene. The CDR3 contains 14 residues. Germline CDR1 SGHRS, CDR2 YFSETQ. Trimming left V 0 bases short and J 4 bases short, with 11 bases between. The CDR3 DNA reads TGCGCCAGCAGCTTGGCCGGCGGTTCTTACGAGCAGTACTTC. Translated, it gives CASSLAGGSYEQYF.

The CDR3 sequence is CASSGQGAIYSNQPQHF. For the CDR3, the DNA is TGTGCCAGCAGTGGGCAGGGGGCTATTTATAGCAATCAGCCCCAGCATTTT. The chain joins TRBV6-1 to TRBJ1-5, with 8 bases lining up with TRBD1. The V segment lost 4 bases and the J segment 0 bases; nucleotides outside the gene matches: 8. Germline CDR1 and CDR2: MNHNS and SASEGT. This CDR3 spans 17 amino acids.

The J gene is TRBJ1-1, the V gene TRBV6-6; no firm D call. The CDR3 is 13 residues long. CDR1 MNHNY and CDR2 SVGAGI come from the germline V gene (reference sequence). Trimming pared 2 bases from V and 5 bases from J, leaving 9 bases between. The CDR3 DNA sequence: TGTGCCAGCAGTTACGCGGATGGAACTGAAGCTTTCTTT. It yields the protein CASSYADGTEAFF.

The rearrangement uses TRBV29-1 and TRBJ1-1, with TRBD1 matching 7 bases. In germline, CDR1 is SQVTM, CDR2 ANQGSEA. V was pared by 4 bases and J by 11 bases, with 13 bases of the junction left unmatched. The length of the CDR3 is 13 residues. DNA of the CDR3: TGCAGCGTTGTGGCCAGGGGGGCTGAGGGGGCTTTCTTT. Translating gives CSVVARGAEGAFF.

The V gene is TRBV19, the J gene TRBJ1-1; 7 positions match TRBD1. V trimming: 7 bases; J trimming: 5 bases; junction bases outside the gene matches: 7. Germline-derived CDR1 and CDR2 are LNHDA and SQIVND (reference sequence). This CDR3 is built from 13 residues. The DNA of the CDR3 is TGTGCCAGTACCCTAAGGGGGCAAACTGAAGCTTTCTTT. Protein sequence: CASTLRGQTEAFF. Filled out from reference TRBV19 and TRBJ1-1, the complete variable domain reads DGGITQSPKYLFRKEGQNVTLSCEQNLNHDAMYWYRQDPGQGLRLIYYSQIVNDFQKGDIAEGYSVSREKKESFPLTVTSAQKNPTAFYLCASTLRGQTEAFFGQGTRLTVV.